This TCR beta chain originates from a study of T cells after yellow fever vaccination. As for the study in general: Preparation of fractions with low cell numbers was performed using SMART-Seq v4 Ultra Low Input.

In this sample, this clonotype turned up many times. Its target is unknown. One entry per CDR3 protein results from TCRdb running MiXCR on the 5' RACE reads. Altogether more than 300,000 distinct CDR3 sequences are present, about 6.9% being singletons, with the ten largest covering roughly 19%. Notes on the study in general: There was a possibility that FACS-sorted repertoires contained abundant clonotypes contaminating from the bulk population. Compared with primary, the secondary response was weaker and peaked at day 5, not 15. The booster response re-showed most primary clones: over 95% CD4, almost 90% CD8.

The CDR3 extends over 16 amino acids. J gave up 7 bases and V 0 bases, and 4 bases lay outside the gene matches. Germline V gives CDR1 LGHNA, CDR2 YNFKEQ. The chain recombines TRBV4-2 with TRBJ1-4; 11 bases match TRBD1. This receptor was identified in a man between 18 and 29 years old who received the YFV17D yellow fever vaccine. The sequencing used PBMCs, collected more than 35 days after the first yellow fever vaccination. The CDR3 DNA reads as TGTGCCAGCAGCCAAGATGCGGGGACAGGGGGTGAAAAACTGTTTTTT. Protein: CASSQDAGTGGEKLFF.